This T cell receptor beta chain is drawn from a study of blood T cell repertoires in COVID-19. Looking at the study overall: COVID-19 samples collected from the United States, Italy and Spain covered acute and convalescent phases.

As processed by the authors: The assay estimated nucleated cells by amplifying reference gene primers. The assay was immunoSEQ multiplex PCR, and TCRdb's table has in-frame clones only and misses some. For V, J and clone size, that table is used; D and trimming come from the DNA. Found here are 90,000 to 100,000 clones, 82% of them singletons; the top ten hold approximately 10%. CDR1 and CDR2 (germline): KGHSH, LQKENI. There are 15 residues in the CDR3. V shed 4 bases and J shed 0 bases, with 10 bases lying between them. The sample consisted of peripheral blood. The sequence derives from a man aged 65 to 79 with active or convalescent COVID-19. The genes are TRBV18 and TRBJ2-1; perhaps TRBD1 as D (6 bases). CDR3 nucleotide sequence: TGTGCCAGCTCACGCACGACAGGCTCCTACAATGAGCAGTTCTTC. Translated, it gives CASSRTTGSYNEQFF.